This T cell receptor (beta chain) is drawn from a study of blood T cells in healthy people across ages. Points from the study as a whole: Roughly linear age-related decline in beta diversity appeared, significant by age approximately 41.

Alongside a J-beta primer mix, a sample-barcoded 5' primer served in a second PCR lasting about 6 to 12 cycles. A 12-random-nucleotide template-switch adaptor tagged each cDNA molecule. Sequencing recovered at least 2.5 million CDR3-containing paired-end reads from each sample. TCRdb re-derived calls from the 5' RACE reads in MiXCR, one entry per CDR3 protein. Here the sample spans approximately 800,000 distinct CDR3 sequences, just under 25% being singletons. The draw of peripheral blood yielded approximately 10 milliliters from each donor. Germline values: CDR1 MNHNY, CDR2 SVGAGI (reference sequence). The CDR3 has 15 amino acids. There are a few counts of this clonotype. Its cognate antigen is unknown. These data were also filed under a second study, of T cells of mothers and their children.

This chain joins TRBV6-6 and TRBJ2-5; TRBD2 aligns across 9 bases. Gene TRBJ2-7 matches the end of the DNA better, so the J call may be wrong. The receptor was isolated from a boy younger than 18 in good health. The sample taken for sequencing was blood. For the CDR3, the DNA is TGTGCCAGCAGTCGAAAGCGGGAGGCTTCCTACGAGCAGTACTTC. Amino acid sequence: CASSRKREASYEQYF.